The subject of this entry is one T cell receptor beta chain. CDR3 length: 11 residues. CDR1 is GTSNPN and CDR2 is SVGIG in the germline V gene (reference sequence). Trimming left V 3 bases short and J 14 bases short, with 11 bases between. This sample stems from a study of blood T cell repertoires in COVID-19. Looking at the study overall: There were acute and convalescent COVID-19 samples, and they came from the United States, Italy and Spain.

Generated by immunoSEQ multiplex PCR, the TCRdb table keeps only in-frame clones and is missing some. The table lists 150,000 to 200,000 clones, around 83% of them singletons. Assignment of participants to cohorts was predicated upon participant-reported clinical history. The clonotype originates from a man aged 45-65 years who had recovered from COVID-19. The chain carries TRBV30 and TRBJ1-6, with D possibly being TRBD1 (5 bases). Specimen: PBMCs or T cells enriched from blood (not recorded which). CDR3 loop: CAWRGDRTLHF. Written as DNA, the CDR3 is TGTGCCTGGAGGGGCGACAGAACCCTCCACTTT.